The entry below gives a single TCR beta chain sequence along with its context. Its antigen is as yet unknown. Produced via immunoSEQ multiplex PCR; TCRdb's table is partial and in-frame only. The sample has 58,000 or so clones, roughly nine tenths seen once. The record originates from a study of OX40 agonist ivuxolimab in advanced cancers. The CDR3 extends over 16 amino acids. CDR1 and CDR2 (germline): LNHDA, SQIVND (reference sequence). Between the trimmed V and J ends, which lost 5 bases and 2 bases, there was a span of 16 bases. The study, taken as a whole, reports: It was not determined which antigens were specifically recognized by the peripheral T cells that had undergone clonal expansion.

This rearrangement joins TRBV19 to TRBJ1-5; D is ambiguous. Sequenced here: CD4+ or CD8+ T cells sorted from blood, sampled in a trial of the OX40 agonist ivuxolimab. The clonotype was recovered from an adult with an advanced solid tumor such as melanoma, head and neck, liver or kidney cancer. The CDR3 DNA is TGTGCCAGTAGTCGGTCCGGCACCGGGGGCAATCAGCCCCAGCATTTT. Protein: CASSRSGTGGNQPQHF.